This record covers a single T cell receptor (beta chain). The antigen remains undetermined. Germline V gene lookup returns CDR1 MGHRA and CDR2 YSYEKL. The CDR3 consists of 18 residues. V trimming: 2 bases; J trimming: 7 bases; junction bases outside the gene matches: 13. Profiling relied on immunoSEQ multiplex PCR, and the TCRdb table lists in-frame clones only, not all of them. The sample yields some 90,000 clones, roughly 89% seen once. The sample is drawn from a study of T cells in localized non-small cell lung cancer. The study's findings and limits: Among the top 100 tumor clones, a median about 52 appeared in adjacent lung.

The chain recombines TRBV4-1 with TRBJ2-2; 10 nucleotides line up with TRBD2. The sequencing used peripheral blood, collected before any cancer treatment. This TCR derives from a man aged 40 to 70 with stage I squamous cell lung carcinoma. The CDR3 region has the DNA TGCGCCAGCAGCCAATCCCAGAGGCAAGCGGGGGGGCTCGGGGAGCTGTTTTTT. Its translation is CASSQSQRQAGGLGELFF.